The entry below gives a single TCR beta chain sequence along with its context. What it recognizes is unknown. Looked up from germline, CDR1 is LNHDA and CDR2 is SQIVND (reference sequence). Trimming at V came to 1 base and at J to 5 bases, leaving 13 bases not matched to a gene. CDR3 size: 17 residues. This sample stems from a study of T cell responses to AZD1222 COVID-19 vaccine. Study as a whole: Doses given second, at about 4 or about 12 weeks, were pooled. Findings of the study overall: An increase in Spike-specific TCR breadth and depth was observed after two AZD1222 doses. Close to half of all spike-specific TCRs reportedly target regions of the variants that are unmutated. Clonal diversity may have been underestimated in mostly white British donors.

Assay: immunoSEQ multiplex PCR; the TCRdb copy retains only in-frame clones and omits some. The sample carries about 120,000 clones, about 90% recorded once. Source: peripheral blood, taken on day 0 of AZD1222 vaccination. The chain joins TRBV19 to TRBJ2-5; TRBD2 agrees at 7 bases. This receptor was obtained from an adult in good health. Here the CDR3 DNA reads TGTGCCAGTAGTATAGTCCAGGCTAGCGGCAGTGTGGAGACCCAGTACTTC. As protein: CASSIVQASGSVETQYF.